This paragraph covers one T cell receptor beta chain sequence. The participants were between about 18 and 90 years old and came from some 23 US areas. Allocation to cohorts depended on clinical history reported by the participants. Germline lookup yields CDR1 SEHNR and CDR2 FQNEAQ (reference sequence). V shed 3 bases, J shed 0 bases, and the junction held 13 bases outside the gene matches. There are 19 residues in the CDR3. Some clones are missing from TCRdb's copy, which holds only in-frame ones; the method was immunoSEQ multiplex PCR. The sample lists approximately 300,000 clones; just under 90% were seen once. The data were obtained in a study of blood T cell repertoires in COVID-19. Study details: The samples span acute and convalescent COVID-19 from the United States, Italy and Spain.

This chain links TRBV7-9 with TRBJ1-1; 10 bases match TRBD1. The source material was PBMCs or T cells enriched from blood (not recorded which). The clonotype was recovered from a woman aged 25 to 39 who had recovered from COVID-19. This CDR3 reads CASSFTWGTGDVLNTEAFF. CDR3 DNA: TGTGCCAGCAGCTTCACGTGGGGGACAGGGGACGTGTTGAACACTGAAGCTTTCTTT. The entire variable domain, with the rest obtained from reference TRBV7-9 and TRBJ1-1, is as follows: DTGVSQNPRHKITKRGQNVTFRCDPISEHNRLYWYRQTLGQGPEFLTYFQNEAQLEKSRLLSDRFSAERPKGSFSTLEIQRTEQGDSAMYLCASSFTWGTGDVLNTEAFFGQGTRLTVV.